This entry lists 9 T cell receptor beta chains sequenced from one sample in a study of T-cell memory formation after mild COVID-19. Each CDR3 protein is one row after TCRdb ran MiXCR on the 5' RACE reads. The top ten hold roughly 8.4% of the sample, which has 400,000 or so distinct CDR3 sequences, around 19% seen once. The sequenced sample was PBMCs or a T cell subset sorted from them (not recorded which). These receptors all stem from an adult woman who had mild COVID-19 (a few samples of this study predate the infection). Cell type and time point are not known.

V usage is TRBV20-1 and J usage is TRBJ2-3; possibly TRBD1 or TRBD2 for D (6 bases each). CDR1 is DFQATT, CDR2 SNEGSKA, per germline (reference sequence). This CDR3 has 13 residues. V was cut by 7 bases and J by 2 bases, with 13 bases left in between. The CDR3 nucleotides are TGCAGTGTTTCCGGGGGCTTCACAGATACGCAGTATTTT. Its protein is CSVSGGFTDTQYF.

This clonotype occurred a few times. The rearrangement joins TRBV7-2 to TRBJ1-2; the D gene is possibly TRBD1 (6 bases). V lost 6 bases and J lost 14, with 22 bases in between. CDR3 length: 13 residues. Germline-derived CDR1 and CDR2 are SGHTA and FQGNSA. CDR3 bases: TGTGCCAGCAGTATAGGCATGGCGGGACAACTAACCTTC. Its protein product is CASSIGMAGQLTF.

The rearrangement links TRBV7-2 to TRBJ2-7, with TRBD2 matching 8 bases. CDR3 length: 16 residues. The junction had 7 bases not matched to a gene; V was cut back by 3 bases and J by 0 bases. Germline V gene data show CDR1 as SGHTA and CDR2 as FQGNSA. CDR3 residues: CASSFSGSGASYEQYF. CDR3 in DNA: TGTGCCAGCAGCTTCTCGGGTAGCGGGGCCTCCTACGAGCAGTACTTC.

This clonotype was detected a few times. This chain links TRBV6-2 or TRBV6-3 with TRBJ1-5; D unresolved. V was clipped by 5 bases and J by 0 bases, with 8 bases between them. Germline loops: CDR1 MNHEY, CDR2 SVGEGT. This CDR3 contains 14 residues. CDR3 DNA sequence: TGTGCCAGCAGTCGGGGTTATAGCAATCAGCCCCAGCATTTT. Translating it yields CASSRGYSNQPQHF.

The CDR3 DNA reads as TGCGCCAGCAGCCAAGATACCCCAGCGGGAGTAACAGATACGCAGTATTTT. Protein: CASSQDTPAGVTDTQYF. J is TRBJ2-3 and V is TRBV4-3, with 8 bases lining up with TRBD2. The trim removed 0 bases at V and 3 bases at J, leaving 8 bases unmatched. This CDR3 comprises 17 residues. Germline V gene sequence: CDR1 LGHNA, CDR2 YSLEER.

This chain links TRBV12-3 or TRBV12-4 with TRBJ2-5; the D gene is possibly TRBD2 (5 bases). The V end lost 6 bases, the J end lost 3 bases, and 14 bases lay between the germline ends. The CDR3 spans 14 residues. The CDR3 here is CASSLRSGKETQYF. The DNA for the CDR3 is TGTGCCAGCAGCCTAAGGAGCGGTAAAGAGACCCAGTACTTC.

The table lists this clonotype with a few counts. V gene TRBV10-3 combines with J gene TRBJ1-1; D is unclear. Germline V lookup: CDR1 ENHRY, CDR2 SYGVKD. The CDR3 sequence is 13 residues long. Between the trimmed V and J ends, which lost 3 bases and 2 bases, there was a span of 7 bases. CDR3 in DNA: TGTGCCATCAGTGAAAGACTTAACACTGAAGCTTTCTTT. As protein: CAISERLNTEAFF.

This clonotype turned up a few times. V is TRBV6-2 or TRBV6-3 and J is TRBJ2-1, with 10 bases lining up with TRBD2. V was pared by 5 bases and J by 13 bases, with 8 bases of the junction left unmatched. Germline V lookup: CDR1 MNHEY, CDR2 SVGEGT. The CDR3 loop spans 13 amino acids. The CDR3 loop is CASSEPLAGRQFF. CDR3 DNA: TGTGCCAGCAGTGAGCCACTAGCGGGACGACAGTTCTTC.

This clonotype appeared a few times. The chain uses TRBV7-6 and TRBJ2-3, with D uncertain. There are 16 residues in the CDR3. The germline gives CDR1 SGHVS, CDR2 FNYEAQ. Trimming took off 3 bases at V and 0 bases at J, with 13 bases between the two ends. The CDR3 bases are TGTGCCAGCAGCTTCCTTGGAGCGACTAGCACAGATACGCAGTATTTT. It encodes CASSFLGATSTDTQYF.